This T cell receptor (beta chain) derives from a study of blood T cell repertoires in COVID-19. Whole-study context: Samples taken during acute and convalescent COVID-19 were collected in the United States, Italy and Spain.

Between the trimmed V and J ends, which lost 1 base and 6 bases, there was a span of 9 bases. Germline loops: CDR1 SGHTA, CDR2 FQGNSA. The CDR3 is made up of 14 amino acids. The method was immunoSEQ multiplex PCR; TCRdb's version includes in-frame clones alone and lacks a portion of them. The sample lists more than 300,000 clones, about 92% seen once, with 18% in the top ten. Sequenced material: PBMCs or T cells enriched from blood (not recorded which). The TCR originated in a woman in her 30s who had recovered from COVID-19. The chain uses TRBV7-2 and TRBJ2-2; possibly TRBD1 for D (6 bases). The CDR3 coding sequence is TGTGCCAGCAGCTTAGTCAGGGGAGCCGGGGAGCTGTTTTTT. It encodes CASSLVRGAGELFF.